These 31 T cell receptor beta chains originate from one sample sequenced in a study of cytomegalovirus exposure and HLA in healthy donors. PCR employed 60 Vbeta and 13 Jbeta primers. Measured with immunoSEQ multiplex PCR; TCRdb has only the in-frame clones, and not every one. The repertoire has roughly 120,000 clones, 15% of them found once; the top ten carry over 1.5%. Sequencing input: PBMCs. Source of these receptors: a woman between 18 and 29 years old in good health and CMV-seronegative.

In its sample, this clone was seen a few times. The chain has TRBV10-3 and TRBJ1-3; D remains unclear. Trimming took 7 bases from V and 1 from J, leaving 5 bases between them. Germline lookup yields CDR1 ENHRY and CDR2 SYGVKD. The CDR3 has 12 residues. The CDR3 is CAITGSGNTIYF. As DNA, the CDR3 is TGTGCCATCACCGGGTCTGGAAACACCATATATTTT.

The sample holds a few counts of this clone. This chain connects TRBV10-2 to TRBJ2-3, with a weak D call TRBD1 (6 bases). CDR3 length: 14 amino acids. V lost 3 bases and J lost 2, with 9 bases in between. CDR1 is WSHSY, CDR2 SAAADI, per germline. CDR3 DNA sequence: TGCGCCAGCAGTGAAGGACAGCTCACAGATACGCAGTATTTT. Translating gives CASSEGQLTDTQYF.

This clone was counted only a few times. The rearrangement links TRBV2 to TRBJ1-1; D unresolved. The germline gives CDR1 SNHLY, CDR2 FYNNEI. V was pared by 5 bases and J by 0 bases, with 7 bases between. This CDR3 contains 13 residues. The CDR3 DNA sequence: TGTGCCAGCAGTTACCACATGAACACTGAAGCTTTCTTT. This encodes CASSYHMNTEAFF.

This clone was counted once. V and J are TRBV7-3 and TRBJ2-5; tentative D call: TRBD2 (6 bases). CDR1 SGHTA and CDR2 FQGTGA come from the germline V gene. The CDR3 spans 16 residues. Between the trimmed V and J ends, which lost 0 bases and 4 bases, there was a span of 15 bases. The CDR3 DNA reads as TGTGCCAGCAGCTTAACGCTCGCGGGGAGAGGAGAGACCCAGTACTTC. Its translation: CASSLTLAGRGETQYF.

This clone was counted a few times. This chain uses TRBV7-8 with TRBJ2-5, with no clear D. The length of the CDR3 is 16 residues. V was pared by 1 base and J by 5 bases, with 17 bases between. Looked up from germline, CDR1 is SGHVS and CDR2 is FQNEAQ. In DNA form, the CDR3 reads TGTGCCAGCAGCTTAGGGGTCTCTGGGCGATCGGAGACCCAGTACTTC. Encoded protein: CASSLGVSGRSETQYF.

The chain joins TRBV28 to TRBJ2-7, with D tentatively TRBD2 (5 bases). The germline V gene encodes CDR1 MDHEN and CDR2 SYDVKM. Trimming cost V 6 bases and J 1 base, with 13 bases left between them. The CDR3 totals 14 residues. CDR3 in amino acids: CASSTRRGSYEQYF. The CDR3 DNA reads as TGTGCCAGCAGCACAAGACGGGGTTCCTACGAGCAGTACTTC.

The rearrangement joins TRBV11-1 to TRBJ2-2; 11 bases fit TRBD2. Trimming at V came to 3 bases and at J to 3 bases, leaving 6 bases not matched to a gene. The CDR3 consists of 17 residues. From germline, CDR1 is SGHAT and CDR2 FQDESV (reference sequence). Written as DNA, the CDR3 is TGTGCCAGCAGCTTCCGGGGGACTAGCGGATACACCGGGGAGCTGTTTTTT. Its translation is CASSFRGTSGYTGELFF.

The chain uses TRBV5-4 and TRBJ2-2; tentative D call: TRBD1 (6 bases). Germline V lookup: CDR1 SGHNT, CDR2 YYREEE (reference sequence). The CDR3 is made up of 16 amino acids. V gave up 4 bases and J gave up 1 base, with 14 bases separating them. The CDR3 protein is CASSHITGRNTGELFF. The CDR3 DNA sequence: TGTGCCAGCAGCCATATTACAGGGAGGAACACCGGGGAGCTGTTTTTT.

The chain has TRBV28 and TRBJ1-2; D remains ambiguous. Per germline, CDR1 MDHEN and CDR2 SYDVKM. The CDR3 is made up of 13 amino acids. Trimming stripped 3 bases from V and 1 base from J, with 6 bases between. CDR3 bases: TGTGCCAGCAGTTTGGTAGATAACTATGGCTACACCTTC. Translation gives CASSLVDNYGYTF.

This clone was found a few times. The rearrangement uses TRBV5-6 and TRBJ2-2; 9 positions agree with TRBD1. The CDR3 sequence is 15 residues long. V lost 4 bases to trimming and J lost 6 bases; unmatched junction nucleotides: 7. Germline CDR1 reads SGHDT; CDR2 reads YYEEEE. CDR3 coding DNA: TGTGCCAGCAGCACATATGGGACAGGGTCCGGGGAGCTGTTTTTT. Translation gives CASSTYGTGSGELFF.

This clone was observed a handful of times. V usage is TRBV11-2 and J usage is TRBJ2-2, with 7 bases matching TRBD1. Germline V gene sequence: CDR1 SGHAT, CDR2 FQNNGV. V lost 4 bases, J lost 4 bases, and 6 bases stayed unmatched. The CDR3 is made up of 15 amino acids. This CDR3 is CASSSGQLPTGELFF. The CDR3 DNA is TGTGCCAGCAGCTCGGGACAGCTACCCACCGGGGAGCTGTTTTTT.

This clone was picked up a small number of times. DNA of the CDR3: TGTGCCAGCAGTCTAGCAGCCTTCTCTGGAAACACCATATATTTT. Amino acid sequence: CASSLAAFSGNTIYF. The chain is built from TRBV6-6 and TRBJ1-3; D unresolved. Per the germline V gene, CDR1 is MNHNY and CDR2 is SVGAGI (reference sequence). V lost 5 bases to trimming and J lost 0 bases, with 11 bases between them. The CDR3 runs to 15 residues.

The V gene is TRBV30, the J gene TRBJ2-7; 9 bases are shared with TRBD2. This CDR3 contains 15 residues. Losses at the gene ends were 1 base for V and 2 bases for J; bases not matched to a gene: 6. CDR1 and CDR2 (germline): GTSNPN, SVGIG (reference sequence). CDR3 sequence: CAWSDGLARAYEQYF. The DNA of the CDR3 is TGTGCCTGGAGTGACGGACTAGCGCGTGCCTACGAGCAGTACTTC.

The chain has TRBV9 and TRBJ2-7; 11 bases agree with TRBD2. V dropped 2 bases and J dropped 6; count of bases not matched to a gene: 4. The CDR3 consists of 14 residues. Germline V gene data show CDR1 as SGDLS and CDR2 as YYNGEE. CDR3 bases: TGTGCCAGCAGCGTTAGCGGGAGGGCCGCCGAGCAGTACTTC. Protein sequence: CASSVSGRAAEQYF.

The rearrangement joins TRBV19 to TRBJ1-1; D ambiguous. V was pared by 3 bases and J by 7 bases, with 12 bases between. The CDR3 has 13 amino acids. CDR1 is LNHDA, CDR2 SQIVND, per germline (reference sequence). This CDR3 reads CASSIRTGIEAFF. CDR3 in DNA: TGTGCCAGTAGTATCCGGACGGGGATTGAAGCTTTCTTT. Looking up the rest from reference TRBV19 and TRBJ1-1 gives the full variable domain: DGGITQSPKYLFRKEGQNVTLSCEQNLNHDAMYWYRQDPGQGLRLIYYSQIVNDFQKGDIAEGYSVSREKKESFPLTVTSAQKNPTAFYLCASSIRTGIEAFFGQGTRLTVV.

The chain employs TRBV4-3 and TRBJ2-7; TRBD2 matches at 11 bases. The CDR3 is made up of 15 amino acids. Trimming cost V 3 bases and J 5 bases; bases outside gene matches: 6. Germline CDR1 and CDR2: LGHNA and YSLEER. CDR3 region: CASSHLLAGANEQYF. The CDR3 coding sequence is TGCGCCAGCAGCCATTTACTAGCGGGGGCGAACGAGCAGTACTTC.

This clone was found a few times. V is TRBV6-6 and J is TRBJ2-1; 8 nucleotides line up with TRBD2. The CDR3 runs 14 residues. V was clipped by 9 bases and J by 3 bases; unmatched bases: 7. Per germline, CDR1 MNHNY and CDR2 SVGAGI (reference sequence). The CDR3 sequence: CASREREIYNEQFF. CDR3 DNA: TGTGCCAGTCGAGAGCGGGAGATCTACAATGAGCAGTTCTTC.

The gene calls are TRBV6-5 and TRBJ1-1; unclear D gene. V lost 0 bases and J 3 bases, leaving 11 bases between the germline ends. Germline V gene lookup returns CDR1 MNHEY and CDR2 SVGAGI. This CDR3 is 15 amino acids long. The CDR3 is CASSYSNTGDTEAFF. The CDR3 DNA is TGTGCCAGCAGTTACTCGAACACCGGGGACACTGAAGCTTTCTTT.

This clone was detected only a few times. This chain connects TRBV6-4 to TRBJ2-3, with D possibly TRBD2 on 6 matching bases. In germline, CDR1 is MRHNA, CDR2 SNTAGT. The CDR3 runs to 16 residues. The germline V and J ends were trimmed by 2 bases and 4 bases, with 16 bases remaining between them. The CDR3 nucleotides read TGTGCCAGCAGTGACCTCGGGGGTGGAGGACCAGATACGCAGTATTTT. Residues: CASSDLGGGGPDTQYF.

This clone has more than one count but fewer than ten. The CDR3 spells CAWRTPFEQYF. DNA for the CDR3: TGTGCCTGGCGGACACCGTTTGAGCAGTACTTC. The V and J genes are TRBV30 and TRBJ2-7, with a possible D match to TRBD1 (5 bases). The CDR3 loop spans 11 amino acids. The V end was cut by 5 bases, the J end by 7 bases, with 12 bases between. Germline V gene data show CDR1 as GTSNPN and CDR2 as SVGIG (reference sequence).

The table lists this clone with a few counts. The chain recombines TRBV18 with TRBJ2-3, with 7 bases lining up with TRBD2. The trim removed 1 base at V and 6 bases at J, leaving 7 bases unmatched. Germline V gene sequence: CDR1 KGHSH, CDR2 LQKENI. The CDR3 sequence is 15 residues long. The CDR3 DNA follows: TGTGCCAGCTCACCACGTACGGGAGGATCGGATACGCAGTATTTT. It is translated as CASSPRTGGSDTQYF.

This chain links TRBV4-3 with TRBJ2-7; perhaps TRBD1 as D (5 bases). The CDR3 consists of 15 residues. Trimming left V 0 bases short and J 6 bases short, with 15 bases between. Germline V gives CDR1 LGHNA, CDR2 YSLEER. CDR3 nucleotide sequence: TGCGCCAGCAGCCAAGATCGTGTGACAGCGAGCGAGCAGTACTTC. Amino acid sequence: CASSQDRVTASEQYF.

About this clone itself: The missing conserved phenylalanine or tryptophan at the end of this CDR3 makes a read error likely. The V gene is TRBV29-1, the J gene TRBJ2-3; TRBD2 aligns across 7 bases. Germline loops: CDR1 SQVTM, CDR2 ANQGSEA. After removal of 3 bases from V and 4 bases from J, the junction contained 7 bases not matched to a gene. This CDR3 contains 14 residues. The CDR3 region has the DNA TGCAGCGTTGATGAGGGAGGGCCCCCAGATACGCAGTATTTG. Translated: CSVDEGGPPDTQYL.

The table lists this clone with a few counts. The genes are TRBV9 and TRBJ2-2; D is unclear. The CDR3 is 14 residues long. Trimming left V 1 base short and J 4 bases short, with 8 bases between. Germline-derived CDR1 and CDR2 are SGDLS and YYNGEE. The CDR3 here is CASSVTTPTGELFF. In nucleotides, the CDR3 is TGTGCCAGCAGCGTAACGACACCCACCGGGGAGCTGTTTTTT.

The chain employs TRBV6-4 and TRBJ1-2; D is possibly TRBD1 (6 bases). CDR1 and CDR2 from the germline V gene are MRHNA and SNTAGT. The CDR3 covers 13 residues. Trimming pared 6 bases from V and 10 bases from J, leaving 18 bases between. The CDR3 bases are TGTGCCAGCAGATCCCAGGCTGGGGGGGCCTACACCTTC. Protein product: CASRSQAGGAYTF.

This clone came up a few times. This chain joins TRBV2 and TRBJ2-7, with D possibly matching TRBD1 (5 bases). The CDR3 has 13 residues. The germline CDR1 and CDR2 sequences are SNHLY and FYNNEI. Between the trimmed V and J ends, which lost 4 bases and 3 bases, there was a span of 10 bases. As DNA, the CDR3 is TGTGCCAGCAGTGCAGGGAATGTCTACGAGCAGTACTTC. Protein: CASSAGNVYEQYF.

This clone was seen only a few times. The chain uses TRBV5-4 and TRBJ2-3; TRBD2 matches at 7 bases. The J segment lost 3 bases and the V segment lost 0 bases, leaving 4 bases of the junction unmatched. Germline CDR1 and CDR2: SGHNT and YYREEE (reference sequence). There are 15 residues in the CDR3. CDR3 sequence (DNA): TGTGCCAGCAGCTTGGACGCGGGAGAGACAGATACGCAGTATTTT. Its protein is CASSLDAGETDTQYF. The whole variable domain, filled in from reference TRBV5-4 and TRBJ2-3, reads ETGVTQSPTHLIKTRGQQVTLRCSSQSGHNTVSWYQQALGQGPQFIFQYYREEENGRGNFPPRFSGLQFPNYSSELNVNALELDDSALYLCASSLDAGETDTQYFGPGTRLTVL.

The V and J genes are TRBV7-8 and TRBJ1-1, with 7 bases aligning to TRBD1. Germline trimming cut 1 base from V and 5 bases from J; bases unmatched to any gene: 1. The CDR3 is 13 amino acids. The germline CDR1 and CDR2 sequences are SGHVS and FQNEAQ. The CDR3 region has the DNA TGTGCCAGCAGCTTAGGACAGGGAACTGAAGCTTTCTTT. Translating it yields CASSLGQGTEAFF.

There are a few counts of this clone. The chain links TRBV19 to TRBJ1-1; D not resolved. CDR1 and CDR2 (germline): LNHDA, SQIVND (reference sequence). This CDR3 has 13 residues. Between the trimmed V and J ends, which lost 6 bases and 6 bases, there was a span of 14 bases. CDR3 residues: CASSYLGGAEAFF. The CDR3, as DNA: TGTGCCAGTAGCTATCTCGGCGGGGCTGAAGCTTTCTTT. The full variable domain, rest sourced from reference TRBV19 and TRBJ1-1, is DGGITQSPKYLFRKEGQNVTLSCEQNLNHDAMYWYRQDPGQGLRLIYYSQIVNDFQKGDIAEGYSVSREKKESFPLTVTSAQKNPTAFYLCASSYLGGAEAFFGQGTRLTVV.

A few counts support this clone. The rearrangement joins TRBV5-1 to TRBJ1-4; possibly TRBD1 for D (5 bases). CDR1 and CDR2 (germline): SGHRS, YFSETQ. The CDR3 extends over 16 amino acids. V was cut by 4 bases and J by 5 bases, with 18 bases left in between. DNA for the CDR3: TGCGCCAGCAGCCTGGTGGGGACCAGCGGGAATGAAAAACTGTTTTTT. Amino acid sequence: CASSLVGTSGNEKLFF.

This clone was seen more than once but under ten times. V and J are TRBV7-3 and TRBJ2-5; D is undetermined. The CDR3 runs to 14 residues. From germline, CDR1 is SGHTA and CDR2 FQGTGA. V lost 5 bases and J lost 1, with 11 bases in between. The CDR3 region has the DNA TGTGCCAGCAGCCCAAGTCACAGCCAAGAGACCCAGTACTTC. Translating it yields CASSPSHSQETQYF.